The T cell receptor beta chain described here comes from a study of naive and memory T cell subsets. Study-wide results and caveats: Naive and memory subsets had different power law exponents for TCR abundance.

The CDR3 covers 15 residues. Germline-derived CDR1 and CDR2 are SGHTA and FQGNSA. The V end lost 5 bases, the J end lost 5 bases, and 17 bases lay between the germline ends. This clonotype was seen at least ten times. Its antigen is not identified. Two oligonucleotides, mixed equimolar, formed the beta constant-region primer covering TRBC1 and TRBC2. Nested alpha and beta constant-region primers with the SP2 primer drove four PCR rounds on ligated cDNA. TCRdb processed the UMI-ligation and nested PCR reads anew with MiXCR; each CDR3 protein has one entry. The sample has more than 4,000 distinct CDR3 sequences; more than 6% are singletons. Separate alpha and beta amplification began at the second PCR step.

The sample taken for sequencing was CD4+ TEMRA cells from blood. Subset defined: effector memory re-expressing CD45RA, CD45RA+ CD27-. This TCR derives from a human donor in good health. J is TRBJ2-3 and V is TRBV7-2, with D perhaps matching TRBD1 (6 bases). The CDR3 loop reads CASSLTRGSGDTQYF. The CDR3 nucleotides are TGTGCCAGCAGCCTCACTAGGGGGAGCGGAGATACGCAGTATTTT.